This TCR beta chain comes out of a study of T cell responses to AZD1222 COVID-19 vaccine (dated by TCRdb to the early 2020s). For the wider study: Because spike-specific TCR depth and breadth did not differ between the two schedules, AZD1222 recipients who got a second dose at roughly 4 weeks were pooled with those who got a second dose at roughly 12 weeks. A total of about 230 trial participants underwent TCR sequencing, of whom some 210 received two doses of AZD1222 and some 25 received two doses of the MenACWY control vaccine. Trial participants were enrolled by age into 18-55, 56-69 and 70-plus year subgroups, with approximately 160, 26 and 62 TCR-sequenced participants respectively.

The CDR3 regions of human TCRbeta chains were analyzed by immunosequencing. Per the source publication's procedure: TCRs in the repertoires were compared against a reference library of SARS-CoV-2-specific TCRs that had been generated with the MIRA antigen-specificity platform. Breadth was defined as the fraction of unique TCRs that were SARS-CoV-2-associated. Depth was defined as the fraction of total T cells that were SARS-CoV-2-associated. Using the MIRA data, every spike-specific TCR was mapped to the spike region that the TCR reacted to and assigned to either a CD4 or a CD8 class. Log10-transformed breadth and depth values were compared by one-way ANOVA with Sidak's multiple comparisons tests. TCRdb obtained this table from immuneACCESS and retained in-frame rearrangements with V and J assigned. These tables miss some clones; where compared with another copy, unresolved V genes account for less than half of the shortfall, and the remainder is unexplained. D and trimming were read from the DNA, whereas the V and J calls and clone size are those reported in that table. This sample has approximately 65,000 clones in its table, and about 88% of those were observed once. Clones ranked in the top ten supply 7.8% of the sample.

Points the paper makes about the study in general: Reportedly, almost half of the unique spike-specific TCRs recognized epitopes lying outside the regions that are mutated in the B.1.351 and B.1.1.7 variants. The whole spike protein was spanned by vaccine-associated CD4 TCRs, and dominant responses were seen in regions 160-218 and 743-854. Because no day 14 peak-response samples were available, the repertoires could be characterized only after the peak T cell response. The 56-69-year group was small, and its depth increase did not reach significance, likely because of low power. Spike-specific TCR breadth and depth rose significantly after two AZD1222 doses compared with day 0 and with MenACWY recipients. Conclusions about previously exposed vaccinees were limited because only six AZD1222 recipients were SARS-CoV-2 seropositive at baseline. Most participants were white British and females outnumbered males, and the authors suggested that clonal diversity may have been underestimated.

The junction carries 0 bases between V and J, which are trimmed by 1 base and 5 bases respectively. The cysteine opens and the phenylalanine closes a CDR3 of 11 amino acids. Of all the DNA, just the CDR3 is kept, 33 bases in frame from base 1. Sequences KGHDR (CDR1) and SFDVKD (CDR2) are obtained from the germline V gene. The time point tag for this specimen amounts to: baseline before first vaccination. Vaccinee samples came from UK trials COV001 and COV002, including a single-blind randomized controlled phase 2/3 trial of AZD1222 (ChAdOx1 nCoV-19) in healthy adults. For TCRbeta chain sequencing, PBMC samples from trial participants were taken at day 0 and at day 28 after the second dose. Notes on this clone: Its antigen is unknown. No base quality values were provided; no much bigger clone lies one nucleotide off.

The input for sequencing was peripheral blood, taken on day 0 of AZD1222 vaccination. The receptor's source is an adult in good health. The rearranged segments are TRBV24-1 and TRBJ2-3; no D gene is confidently identified. The CDR3 protein is CATSDLDTQYF. The sequenced DNA is TGTGCCACCAGTGATTTAGATACGCAGTATTTT.